Listed below are T cell receptor beta chains from one sample, sequenced in a study of blood T cell repertoires in COVID-19. Only in-frame clones appear in the TCRdb table, and some are missing; sequencing was by immunoSEQ multiplex PCR. The table has around 200,000 clones, roughly 89% seen once. The sequenced sample consisted of peripheral blood. All receptors come from a man aged 50-60 years with acute or convalescent COVID-19. CDR3s include the opening cysteine and the closing phenylalanine or tryptophan. The order of the fields is CDR3 protein, CDR3 DNA, clone size, D gene, V gene, J gene. D genes are given only for firm matches. A clone size is listed for some rows: how often the clone was seen (once, few, many), or a class if it is expanded.

cdr3_aa: CASRPLGGTYGYTF; cdr3_nt: TGTGCCAGCAGACCCCTAGGGGGTACCTATGGCTACACCTTC; clone_size: once; d_call: .; v_call: TRBV6-5; j_call: TRBJ1-2
cdr3_aa: CASGLYRRDYNEQFF; cdr3_nt: TGTGCCAGCGGACTCTACAGGAGGGACTACAATGAGCAGTTCTTC; clone_size: .; d_call: .; v_call: TRBV21-1; j_call: TRBJ2-1
cdr3_aa: CASSSWGRKDSGYNEQFF; cdr3_nt: TGTGCCAGCAGCTCCTGGGGGCGCAAGGACAGTGGATACAATGAGCAGTTCTTC; clone_size: .; d_call: .; v_call: TRBV7-9; j_call: TRBJ2-1
cdr3_aa: CASSLGDWGGYTF; cdr3_nt: TGTGCCAGCAGTCTCGGGGATTGGGGTGGCTACACCTTC; clone_size: .; d_call: .; v_call: TRBV6-5; j_call: TRBJ1-2
cdr3_aa: CSVEEVGEGEAFF; cdr3_nt: TGCAGCGTTGAAGAGGTGGGGGAGGGTGAAGCTTTCTTT; clone_size: .; d_call: .; v_call: TRBV29-1; j_call: TRBJ1-1
cdr3_aa: CASSLGRGNTEAFF; cdr3_nt: TGTGCCAGCAGCTTAGGAAGGGGGAACACTGAAGCTTTCTTT; clone_size: once; d_call: .; v_call: TRBV7-3; j_call: TRBJ1-1
cdr3_aa: CASSSRQGSSGNTIYF; cdr3_nt: TGTGCCAGCAGCTCCCGACAGGGCAGCTCTGGAAACACCATATATTTT; clone_size: .; d_call: TRBD1; v_call: TRBV9; j_call: TRBJ1-3
cdr3_aa: CASSVEGQGYMFGEQYF; cdr3_nt: TGTGCCAGCAGCGTGGAAGGACAGGGGTATATGTTTGGCGAGCAGTACTTC; clone_size: .; d_call: TRBD1; v_call: TRBV9; j_call: TRBJ2-7
cdr3_aa: CASRGTRSPLHF; cdr3_nt: TGTGCCAGCAGGGGAACTCGTTCACCCCTCCACTTT; clone_size: once; d_call: .; v_call: TRBV19; j_call: TRBJ1-6
cdr3_aa: CATEENRAAYNEQFF; cdr3_nt: TGTGCCACCGAGGAGAACAGGGCCGCCTACAATGAGCAGTTCTTC; clone_size: many; d_call: .; v_call: TRBV2; j_call: TRBJ2-1
cdr3_aa: CASSREGAGQPQHF; cdr3_nt: TGTGCCAGCAGCCGGGAGGGGGCTGGTCAGCCCCAGCATTTT; clone_size: .; d_call: TRBD1; v_call: TRBV25-1; j_call: TRBJ1-5
cdr3_aa: CASSSGSSGGRNTQYF; cdr3_nt: TGTGCCAGCAGTTCCGGATCTAGCGGGGGAAGGAATACGCAGTATTTT; clone_size: once; d_call: TRBD2; v_call: TRBV28; j_call: TRBJ2-3
cdr3_aa: CASSQAPRGSPLHF; cdr3_nt: TGTGCCAGCAGTCAGGCCCCCCGTGGTTCACCCCTCCACTTT; clone_size: .; d_call: .; v_call: TRBV27; j_call: TRBJ1-6
cdr3_aa: CSADEGYEQYF; cdr3_nt: TGCAGTGCCGATGAGGGCTACGAGCAGTACTTC; clone_size: .; d_call: .; v_call: TRBV20-1; j_call: TRBJ2-7
cdr3_aa: CASKGQGALGNQPQHF; cdr3_nt: TGTGCCAGTAAAGGACAGGGCGCCTTAGGCAATCAGCCCCAGCATTTT; clone_size: once; d_call: TRBD1; v_call: TRBV19; j_call: TRBJ1-5